This TCR beta chain was sequenced in a study of T cell changes during pregnancy in multiple sclerosis. The CDR3 spans 15 residues. CDR1 and CDR2 (germline): LGHNA, YSLEER. V was pared by 4 bases and J by 6 bases, with 18 bases between. Some clones are missing from TCRdb's copy, which holds only in-frame ones; the method was immunoSEQ multiplex PCR. The sample lists approximately 27,000 clones; around nine tenths were seen once. The clonotype comes from a female donor with multiple sclerosis, enrolled in a pregnancy study. The sample in question was CD4+ T cells from peripheral blood mononuclear cells, obtained in the first trimester of pregnancy. The V gene is TRBV4-3, the J gene TRBJ1-2; no reliable D call. CDR3 sequence reads: CASSPTRALGHGYTF. The CDR3 DNA reads TGCGCCAGCAGCCCAACGAGGGCCCTAGGGCATGGCTACACCTTC.